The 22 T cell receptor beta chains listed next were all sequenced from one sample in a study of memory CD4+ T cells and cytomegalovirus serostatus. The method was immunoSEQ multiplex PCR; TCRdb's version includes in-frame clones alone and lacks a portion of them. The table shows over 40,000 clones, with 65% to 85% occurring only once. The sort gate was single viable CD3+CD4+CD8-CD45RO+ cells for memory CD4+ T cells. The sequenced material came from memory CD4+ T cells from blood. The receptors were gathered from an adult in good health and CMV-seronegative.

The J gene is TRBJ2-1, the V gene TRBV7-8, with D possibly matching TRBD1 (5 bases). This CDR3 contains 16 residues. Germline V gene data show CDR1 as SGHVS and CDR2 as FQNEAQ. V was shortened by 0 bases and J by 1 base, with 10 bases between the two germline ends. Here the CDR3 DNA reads TGTGCCAGCAGCTTAGCTCGGCCAGGGTCCTACAATGAGCAGTTCTTC. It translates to CASSLARPGSYNEQFF.

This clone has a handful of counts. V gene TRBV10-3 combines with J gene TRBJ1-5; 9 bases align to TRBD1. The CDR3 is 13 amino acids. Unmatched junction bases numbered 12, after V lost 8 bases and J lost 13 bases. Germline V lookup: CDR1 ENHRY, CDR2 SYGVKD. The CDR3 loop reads CAIGTGNGAVQHF. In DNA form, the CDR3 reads TGTGCCATCGGGACAGGGAACGGAGCGGTTCAGCATTTT.

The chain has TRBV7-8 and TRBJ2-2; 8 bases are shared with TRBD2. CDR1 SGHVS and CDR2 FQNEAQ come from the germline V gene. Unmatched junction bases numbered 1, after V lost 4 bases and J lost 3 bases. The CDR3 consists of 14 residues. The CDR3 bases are TGTGCCAGCAGCTCGGGACTAGACACCGGGGAGCTGTTTTTT. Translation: CASSSGLDTGELFF.

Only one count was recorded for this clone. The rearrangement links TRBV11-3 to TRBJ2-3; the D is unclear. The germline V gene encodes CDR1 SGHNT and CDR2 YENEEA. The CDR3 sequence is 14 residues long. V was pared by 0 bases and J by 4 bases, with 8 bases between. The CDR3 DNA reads TGTGCCAGCAGCTTAGAGGGCCCGCCAGATACGCAGTATTTT. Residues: CASSLEGPPDTQYF.

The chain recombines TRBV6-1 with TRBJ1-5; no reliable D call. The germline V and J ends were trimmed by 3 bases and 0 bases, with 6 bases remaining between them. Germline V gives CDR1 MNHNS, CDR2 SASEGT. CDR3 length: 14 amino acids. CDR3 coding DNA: TGTGCCAGCAGTGACAGCTATAGCAATCAGCCCCAGCATTTT. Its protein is CASSDSYSNQPQHF.

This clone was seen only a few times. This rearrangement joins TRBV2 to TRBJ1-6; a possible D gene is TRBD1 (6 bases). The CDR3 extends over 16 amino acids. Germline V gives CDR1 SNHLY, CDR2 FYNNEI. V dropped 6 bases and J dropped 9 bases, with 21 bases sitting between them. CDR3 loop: CASSQTPPGAGSPLHF. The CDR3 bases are TGTGCCAGCAGCCAAACCCCGCCGGGGGCAGGTTCACCCCTCCACTTT.

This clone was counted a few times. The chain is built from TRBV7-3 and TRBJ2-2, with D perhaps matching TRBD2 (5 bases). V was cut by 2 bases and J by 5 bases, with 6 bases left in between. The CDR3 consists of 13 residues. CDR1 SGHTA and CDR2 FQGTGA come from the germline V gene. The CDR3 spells CASSLGGTGELFF. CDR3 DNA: TGTGCCAGCAGCTTAGGAGGAACCGGGGAGCTGTTTTTT.

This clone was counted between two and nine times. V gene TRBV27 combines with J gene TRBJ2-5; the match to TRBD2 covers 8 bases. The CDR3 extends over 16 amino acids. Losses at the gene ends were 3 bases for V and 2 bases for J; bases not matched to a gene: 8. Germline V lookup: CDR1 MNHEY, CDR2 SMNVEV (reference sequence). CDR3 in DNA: TGTGCCAGCAGTTTTGGAGGACTAGCTGCACAAGAGACCCAGTACTTC. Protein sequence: CASSFGGLAAQETQYF.

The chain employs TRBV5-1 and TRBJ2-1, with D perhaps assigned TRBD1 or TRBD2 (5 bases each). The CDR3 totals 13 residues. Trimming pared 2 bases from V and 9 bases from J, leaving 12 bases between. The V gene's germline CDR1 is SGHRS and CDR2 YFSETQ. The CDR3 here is CASSLYGDGEQFF. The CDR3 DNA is TGCGCCAGCAGCTTATACGGGGACGGTGAGCAGTTCTTC.

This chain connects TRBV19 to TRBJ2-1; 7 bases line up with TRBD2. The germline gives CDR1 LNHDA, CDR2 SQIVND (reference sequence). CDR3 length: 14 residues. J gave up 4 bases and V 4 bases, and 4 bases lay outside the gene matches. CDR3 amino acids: CASSNRAGYNEQFF. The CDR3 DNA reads TGTGCCAGTAGTAACCGAGCGGGGTACAATGAGCAGTTCTTC.

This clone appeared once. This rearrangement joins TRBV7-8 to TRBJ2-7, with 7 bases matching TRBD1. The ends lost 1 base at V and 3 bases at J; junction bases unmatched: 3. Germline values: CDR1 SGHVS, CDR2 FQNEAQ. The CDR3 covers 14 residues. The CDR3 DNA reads TGTGCCAGCAGCTTAGGGACAGGTTACTACGAGCAGTACTTC. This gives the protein CASSLGTGYYEQYF.

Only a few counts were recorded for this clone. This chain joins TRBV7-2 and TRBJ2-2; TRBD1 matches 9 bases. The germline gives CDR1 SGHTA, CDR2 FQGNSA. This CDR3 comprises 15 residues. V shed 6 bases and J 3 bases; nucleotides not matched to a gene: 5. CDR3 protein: CASRPGTGYTGELFF. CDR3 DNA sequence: TGTGCCAGCAGACCCGGGACAGGGTACACCGGGGAGCTGTTTTTT.

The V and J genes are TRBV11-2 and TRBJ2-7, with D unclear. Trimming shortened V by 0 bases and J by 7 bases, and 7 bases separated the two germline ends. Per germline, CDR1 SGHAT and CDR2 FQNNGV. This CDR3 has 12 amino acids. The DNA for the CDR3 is TGTGCCAGCAGCTTAGAGGTCGGGGAGCAGTACTTC. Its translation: CASSLEVGEQYF. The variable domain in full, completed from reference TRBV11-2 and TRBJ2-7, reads EAGVAQSPRYKIIEKRQSVAFWCNPISGHATLYWYQQILGQGPKLLIQFQNNGVVDDSQLPKDRFSAERLKGVDSTLKIQPAKLEDSAVYLCASSLEVGEQYFGPGTRLTVT.

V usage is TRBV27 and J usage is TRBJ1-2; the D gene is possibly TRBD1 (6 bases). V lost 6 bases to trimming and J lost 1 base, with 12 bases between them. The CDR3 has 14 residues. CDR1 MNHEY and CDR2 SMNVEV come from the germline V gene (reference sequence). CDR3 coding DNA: TGTGCCAGCAGACCGGACAGATTTAACTATGGCTACACCTTC. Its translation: CASRPDRFNYGYTF.

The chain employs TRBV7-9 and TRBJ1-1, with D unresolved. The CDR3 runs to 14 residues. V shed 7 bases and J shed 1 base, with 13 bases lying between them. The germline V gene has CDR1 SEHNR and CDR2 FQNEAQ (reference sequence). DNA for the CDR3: TGTGCCAGCATCAATAACGGGCGGAACACTGAAGCTTTCTTT. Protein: CASINNGRNTEAFF.

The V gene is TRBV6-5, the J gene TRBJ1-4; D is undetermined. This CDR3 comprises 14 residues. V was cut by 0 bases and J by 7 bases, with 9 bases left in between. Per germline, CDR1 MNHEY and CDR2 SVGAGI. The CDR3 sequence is CASSYSFVVEKLFF. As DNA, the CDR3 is TGTGCCAGCAGTTACTCGTTTGTGGTTGAAAAACTGTTTTTT.

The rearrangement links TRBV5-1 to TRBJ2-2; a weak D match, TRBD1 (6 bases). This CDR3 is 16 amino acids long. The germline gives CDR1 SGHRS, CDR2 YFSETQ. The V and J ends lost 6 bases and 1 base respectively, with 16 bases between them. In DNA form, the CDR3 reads TGCGCCAGCACCCCCCAGGGGATTGAGAACACCGGGGAGCTGTTTTTT. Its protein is CASTPQGIENTGELFF.

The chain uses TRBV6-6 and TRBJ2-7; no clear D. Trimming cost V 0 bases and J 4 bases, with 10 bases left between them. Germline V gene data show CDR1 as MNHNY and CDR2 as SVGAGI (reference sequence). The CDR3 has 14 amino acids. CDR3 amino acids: CASSYSSGRYEQYF. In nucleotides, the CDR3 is TGTGCCAGCAGTTACTCTTCCGGGCGGTACGAGCAGTACTTC.

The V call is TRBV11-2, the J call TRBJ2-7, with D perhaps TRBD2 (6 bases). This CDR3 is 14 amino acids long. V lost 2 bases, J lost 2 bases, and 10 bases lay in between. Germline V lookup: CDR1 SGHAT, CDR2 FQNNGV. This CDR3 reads CASSLLAVTYEQYF. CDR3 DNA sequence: TGTGCCAGCAGCTTATTAGCGGTGACCTACGAGCAGTACTTC.

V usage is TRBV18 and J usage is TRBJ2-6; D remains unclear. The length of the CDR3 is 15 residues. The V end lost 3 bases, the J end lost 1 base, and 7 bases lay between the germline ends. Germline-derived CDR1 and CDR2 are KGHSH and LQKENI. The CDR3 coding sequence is TGTGCCAGCTCACCTGGCCAATCTGGGGCCAACGTCCTGACTTTC. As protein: CASSPGQSGANVLTF.

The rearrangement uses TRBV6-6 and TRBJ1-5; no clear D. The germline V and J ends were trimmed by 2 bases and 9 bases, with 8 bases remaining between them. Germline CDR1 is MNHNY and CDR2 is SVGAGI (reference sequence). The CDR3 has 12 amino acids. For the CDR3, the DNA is TGTGCCAGCAGTTACAAGAGTGGGCCCCAGCATTTT. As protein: CASSYKSGPQHF.

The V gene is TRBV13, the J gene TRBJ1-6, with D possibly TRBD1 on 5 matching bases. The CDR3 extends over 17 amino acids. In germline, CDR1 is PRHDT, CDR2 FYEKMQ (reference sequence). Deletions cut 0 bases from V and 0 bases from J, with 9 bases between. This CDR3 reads CASSLGGTSSYNSPLHF. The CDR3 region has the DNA TGTGCCAGCAGCTTAGGGGGGACGAGCTCCTATAATTCACCCCTCCACTTT.